These 3 T cell receptor beta chains came from one sample sequenced in a study of blood T cell repertoires in COVID-19. Method: immunoSEQ multiplex PCR; TCRdb's copy keeps in-frame clones and lacks some. The sample holds 140,000 to 150,000 clones; 60% to 85% are singletons and the top ten take approximately 17%. The sample was peripheral blood. Receptor source: a man aged 50 to 60 with acute or convalescent COVID-19.

J is TRBJ2-3 and V is TRBV5-6; perhaps TRBD2 as D (5 bases). CDR1 and CDR2 from the germline V gene are SGHDT and YYEEEE. The V end was cut by 4 bases, the J end by 0 bases, with 12 bases between. The CDR3 extends over 15 amino acids. As DNA, the CDR3 is TGTGCCAGCAGCGCCCTGGCGGGTAGCACAGATACGCAGTATTTT. It translates to CASSALAGSTDTQYF. The variable domain in full, with the rest retrieved from reference TRBV5-6 and TRBJ2-3, is DAGVTQSPTHLIKTRGQQVTLRCSPKSGHDTVSWYQQALGQGPQFIFQYYEEEERQRGNFPDRFSGHQFPNYSSELNVNALLLGDSALYLCASSALAGSTDTQYFGPGTRLTVL.

J is TRBJ1-5 and V is TRBV10-1; D ambiguous. Germline lookup yields CDR1 WNHNN and CDR2 SYGVQD (reference sequence). The CDR3 consists of 12 residues. V lost 5 bases and J 4 bases, leaving 6 bases between the germline ends. CDR3 protein: CASSNPNQPQHF. The CDR3, as DNA: TGCGCCAGCAGTAATCCGAATCAGCCCCAGCATTTT.

The chain uses TRBV6-2 or TRBV6-3 and TRBJ1-2; no firm D call. CDR1 MNHEY and CDR2 SVGEGT come from the germline V gene. The V and J ends lost 5 bases and 8 bases respectively, with 15 bases between them. CDR3 size: 13 residues. The CDR3 spells CASSASRLAGYTF. CDR3 sequence (DNA): TGTGCCAGCAGTGCCTCCAGGCTGGCCGGCTACACCTTC.